Listed below are T cell receptor beta chains from one sample, sequenced in a study of cytomegalovirus exposure and HLA in healthy donors. Libraries were prepared by immunoSEQ multiplex PCR; TCRdb keeps only in-frame clonotypes and omits some of them. Of about 96,000 clones listed, more than 60% are singletons. Sequencing input: PBMCs. Receptor source: a man aged 50 to 59 in good health and CMV-seropositive. CDR3s include the opening cysteine and the closing phenylalanine or tryptophan. A D gene is named only where the DNA matches it firmly. Clone size appears in some rows only: once, few, many, or a class for an expanded clone.

few,TRBV4-2,TRBJ2-7,TRBD2,CASSPGLAGGPYEQYF,TGTGCCAGCAGCCCTGGACTAGCGGGGGGGCCCTACGAGCAGTACTTC
-,TRBV5-1,TRBJ2-3,TRBD2,CASSPRGASGGNTDTQYF,TGCGCCAGCAGCCCCCGCGGAGCTAGCGGGGGGAACACAGATACGCAGTATTTT
few,TRBV27,TRBJ1-3,TRBD1,CASRETGWAGNTIYF,TGTGCCAGCAGGGAGACAGGGTGGGCTGGAAACACCATATATTTT
-,TRBV5-1,TRBJ1-2,-,CASSLDRINYGYPF,TGCGCCAGCAGCCTTGACAGGATCAACTATGGCTACCCCTTC
-,TRBV5-6,TRBJ2-5,TRBD1,CASSLVTGQTQETQYF,TGTGCCAGCAGCTTGGTAACGGGACAGACTCAAGAGACCCAGTACTTC
-,TRBV6-5,TRBJ2-3,TRBD2,CASSLAGAVTDTQYF,TGTGCCAGCAGCCTAGCGGGGGCGGTCACAGATACGCAGTATTTT
-,TRBV2,TRBJ2-2,-,CASSEAGTGELFF,TGTGCCAGCAGTGAGGCAGGGACCGGGGAGCTGTTTTTT
-,TRBV19,TRBJ2-5,TRBD2,CASSILRGNQETQYF,TGTGCCAGTAGTATTTTGCGGGGGAACCAAGAGACCCAGTACTTC
-,TRBV27,TRBJ1-1,-,CASQEFENTEAFF,TGTGCCAGCCAAGAGTTCGAGAACACTGAAGCTTTCTTT
-,TRBV4-3,TRBJ1-1,-,CASSELQGRTEAFF,TGCGCCAGCAGCGAGTTACAGGGCAGGACTGAAGCTTTCTTT
-,TRBV7-2,TRBJ1-1,-,CASSQGTTYPEAFF,TGTGCCAGCAGCCAGGGGACAACCTACCCTGAAGCTTTCTTT
-,TRBV30,TRBJ2-1,TRBD1,CAWSRTQGAEEQFF,TGTGCCTGGAGTAGGACTCAGGGGGCAGAGGAGCAGTTCTTC
-,TRBV18,TRBJ1-5,TRBD1,CASSPRTGSMGQPQHF,TGTGCCAGCTCACCTCGGACAGGGAGTATGGGTCAGCCCCAGCATTTT
-,TRBV5-8,TRBJ2-3,-,CASSLGSARTDTQYF,TGTGCCAGCAGCCTCGGTTCTGCACGCACAGATACGCAGTATTTT
-,TRBV29-1,TRBJ1-3,-,CSVEAGRGNTIYF,TGCAGCGTTGAAGCCGGTAGAGGAAACACCATATATTTT
-,TRBV7-9,TRBJ1-4,-,CASISERLTNEKLFF,TGTGCCAGCATTTCGGAGAGGCTAACTAATGAAAAACTGTTTTTT
-,TRBV7-9,TRBJ1-5,TRBD1,CASSFAGQGVQPQHF,TGTGCCAGCAGCTTTGCAGGACAGGGAGTGCAGCCCCAGCATTTT
-,TRBV11-2,TRBJ1-1,-,CASSPAGTEAFF,TGTGCCAGCAGCCCCGCCGGGACAGAAGCTTTCTTT
-,TRBV30,TRBJ1-6,-,CAWTTRGYSPLHF,TGTGCCTGGACCACACGCGGCTATTCACCCCTCCACTTT
few,TRBV5-6,TRBJ2-1,TRBD1,CASSLEGQGKVDEQFF,TGTGCCAGCAGCTTGGAGGGACAGGGAAAAGTGGATGAGCAGTTCTTC
-,TRBV5-6,TRBJ1-5,TRBD1,CASSLFDRENQPQNF,TGTGCCAGCAGCTTGTTCGACAGGGAAAATCAGCCCCAGAATTTT
-,TRBV5-1,TRBJ2-7,-,CASSLDSASAEQYF,TGCGCCAGCAGCCTAGATTCGGCATCGGCCGAGCAGTACTTC
-,TRBV9,TRBJ2-1,TRBD2,CASSPHSPLAGGLNEQFF,TGTGCCAGCAGCCCCCACTCCCCTCTAGCGGGGGGGCTAAATGAGCAGTTCTTC
-,TRBV13,TRBJ2-3,TRBD1,CASSSRDRGAGDTQYF,TGTGCCAGCAGCTCACGGGACAGGGGGGCGGGAGATACGCAGTATTTT
-,TRBV5-1,TRBJ1-2,TRBD1,CASSLDRGRVYGYTF,TGCGCCAGCAGCTTAGACAGGGGGCGAGTCTATGGCTACACCTTC
-,TRBV30,TRBJ2-3,-,CAWSAGYTQYF,TGTGCCTGGAGTGCAGGGTATACGCAGTATTTT
-,TRBV7-2,TRBJ1-6,-,CASSLLERGNSPLHF,TGTGCCAGCAGCTTACTGGAGAGGGGGAATTCACCCCTCCACTTT